Shown below are 21 T cell receptor beta chains from a single sample sequenced in a study of T cells in Graves' hyperthyroidism and ophthalmopathy. TCR beta CDR3 regions were amplified from RNA transcripts. First-round RT-PCR with HTBI primers amplified the TCR CDR3 region. TCRdb itself ran the multiplex PCR reads through MiXCR, one entry per CDR3 protein. Of 400,000 or so distinct CDR3 sequences in the sample, about 14% are singletons; the top ten hold about 18%. The sequenced sample was blood. The origin of the receptors is a woman younger than 45 with Graves' ophthalmopathy.

With respect to this clonotype: Possible read error: a much larger clone is one base away. The chain employs TRBV19 and TRBJ2-3; 11 bases fit TRBD1. Germline V CDR1 and CDR2: LNHDA, SQIVND (reference sequence). The CDR3 consists of 17 residues. The CDR3 DNA reads as TGTGCCGGTAGTATGCTCGGACAGGGGGCCTACACAGATACGCAGTATTTT. This translates into CAGSMLGQGAYTDTQYF.

In this sample, this clonotype turned up many times. The chain is built from TRBV15 and TRBJ1-6; no clear D. The CDR3 covers 16 residues. Germline CDR1 and CDR2: LNHNV and YYDKDF (reference sequence). The V gene lost 5 bases and the J gene lost 6 bases, with 17 bases spanning the gap. DNA of the CDR3: TGTGCCACCAGCGAGGGCCCAGGCAGAGTTAATTCACCCCTCCACTTT. Protein sequence: CATSEGPGRVNSPLHF.

This clonotype has a handful of counts. V is TRBV6-1 and J is TRBJ1-6; no clear D gene. This CDR3 is 15 amino acids long. Germline V gene lookup returns CDR1 MNHNS and CDR2 SASEGT. V shed 5 bases and J shed 6 bases, with 14 bases lying between them. The CDR3 nucleotides read TGTGCCAGCAGTTTCGGACCCCTAAGTAATTCACCCCTCCACTTT. It yields the protein CASSFGPLSNSPLHF.

This chain joins TRBV11-3 and TRBJ1-1; D ambiguous. Germline loops: CDR1 SGHNT, CDR2 YENEEA. The CDR3 has 12 residues. V was shortened by 3 bases and J by 5 bases, with 7 bases between the two germline ends. The CDR3 protein is CASSFGRTEAFF. The CDR3 DNA reads TGTGCCAGCAGCTTCGGTCGGACTGAAGCTTTCTTT. Drawing the rest from reference TRBV11-3 and TRBJ1-1, the complete variable domain is EAGVVQSPRYKIIEKKQPVAFWCNPISGHNTLYWYLQNLGQGPELLIRYENEEAVDDSQLPKDRFSAERLKGVDSTLKIQPAELGDSAVYLCASSFGRTEAFFGQGTRLTVV.

This clonotype was seen a few times. V is TRBV6-1 and J is TRBJ1-5; D not certain. Germline V gene sequence: CDR1 MNHNS, CDR2 SASEGT. The CDR3 runs 13 residues. V lost 5 bases to trimming and J lost 6 bases, with 11 bases between them. CDR3 sequence: CASSTWGSQPQHF. The CDR3 DNA reads as TGTGCCAGCAGTACGTGGGGTAGTCAGCCCCAGCATTTT.

This clonotype came up many times. This sequence joins TRBV12-3 or TRBV12-4 and TRBJ2-1, with 10 positions matching TRBD2. The CDR3 spans 18 residues. V was clipped by 7 bases and J by 0 bases; unmatched bases: 12. CDR3 nucleotides: TGTGCCAGCACGCCGGGACTAGCGATTTCCAACTCCTACAATGAGCAGTTCTTC. Its translation is CASTPGLAISNSYNEQFF.

This clonotype appeared many times. V gene TRBV7-2 combines with J gene TRBJ2-7; 9 bases are shared with TRBD2. The germline V gene encodes CDR1 SGHTA and CDR2 FQGNSA. J gave up 2 bases and V 3 bases, and 5 bases lay outside the gene matches. The CDR3 consists of 15 residues. CDR3 residues: CASSFLSGGTYEQYF. In DNA, the CDR3 is TGTGCCAGCAGCTTCTTGAGCGGGGGGACCTACGAGCAGTACTTC.

Ten or more counts support this clonotype. The gene calls are TRBV11-3 and TRBJ1-2, with TRBD1 matching over 7 bases. The CDR3 has 13 residues. CDR1 is SGHNT and CDR2 is YENEEA in the germline V gene. The V and J ends lost 6 bases and 8 bases, in that order; junction bases with no gene match: 9. Written as DNA, the CDR3 is TGTGCCAGCAGTCATGCCGGGACAGACGGCTACACCTTC. Encoded protein: CASSHAGTDGYTF.

This clonotype was counted ten times or more. The chain couples TRBV12-3 or TRBV12-4 to TRBJ1-1; D is unresolved. V was pared by 0 bases and J by 3 bases, with 11 bases between. The CDR3 is made up of 15 amino acids. Here the CDR3 reads CASSLAVGRDTEAFF. The CDR3 nucleotides are TGTGCCAGCAGTTTAGCCGTGGGAAGAGACACTGAAGCTTTCTTT.

This clonotype was picked up many times. The rearrangement uses TRBV5-1 and TRBJ1-1; 7 bases are shared with TRBD1. V was pared by 2 bases and J by 0 bases, with 1 base of the junction left unmatched. This CDR3 comprises 14 residues. CDR1 and CDR2 (germline): SGHRS, YFSETQ. The CDR3 reads CASSLDRVNTEAFF. The DNA of the CDR3 is TGCGCCAGCAGCTTAGACAGGGTGAACACTGAAGCTTTCTTT.

This clonotype occurred many times. V is TRBV6-1 and J is TRBJ1-6; D gene ambiguous. Germline CDR1 reads MNHNS; CDR2 reads SASEGT. V was trimmed by 3 bases and J by 10 bases, leaving 10 bases between them. The CDR3 has 13 amino acids. CDR3 amino acids: CASSDPTVSPLHF. DNA for the CDR3: TGTGCCAGCAGTGATCCCACCGTGTCACCCCTCCACTTT.

The sample holds many counts of this clonotype. This chain uses TRBV12-3 or TRBV12-4 with TRBJ1-2; D is unresolved. V dropped 4 bases and J dropped 3 bases, with 12 bases sitting between them. The CDR3 sequence is 14 residues long. The CDR3 spells CASSSPDKDYGYTF. CDR3 bases: TGTGCCAGCAGTTCACCTGACAAAGACTATGGCTACACCTTC.

This clonotype was seen many times. The J gene is TRBJ2-7, the V gene TRBV7-3; 7 bases match TRBD2. With V trimmed by 0 bases and J by 6 bases, 8 bases remained unmatched. Germline V CDR1 and CDR2: SGHTA, FQGTGA. This CDR3 contains 15 residues. The CDR3 loop reads CASSLTREQHREQYF. The DNA of the CDR3 is TGTGCCAGCAGCTTAACGCGGGAGCAACACCGCGAGCAGTACTTC.

The chain couples TRBV18 to TRBJ1-2; perhaps TRBD1 as D (5 bases). Trimming pared 5 bases from V and 1 base from J, leaving 17 bases between. In germline, CDR1 is KGHSH, CDR2 LQKENI. This CDR3 region has 16 residues. CDR3 nucleotide sequence: TGTGCCAGCTCAGTCGCCTCCCGGGACGGTAACTATGGCTACACCTTC. It yields the protein CASSVASRDGNYGYTF.

The chain carries TRBV4-1 and TRBJ2-7; the match to TRBD2 covers 15 bases. Germline CDR1 reads MGHRA; CDR2 reads YSYEKL. This CDR3 is 16 amino acids long. With 2 bases clipped from V and 6 bases from J, the junction kept 5 bases outside the gene matches. This chain's CDR3 is CASSQRTSGGGSEQYF. The CDR3 DNA reads as TGCGCCAGCAGCCAAAGGACTAGCGGGGGGGGGTCCGAGCAGTACTTC.

This clonotype was found many times. One junction end does not reproduce the germline sequence, and a read error may be involved. The chain has TRBV12-3 or TRBV12-4 and TRBJ1-1, with D perhaps matching TRBD1 (5 bases). The CDR3 extends over 12 amino acids. The CDR3 here is CANSLGDTEAFF. The DNA of the CDR3 is TGTGCCAACAGTTTAGGGGACACTGAAGCTTTCTTT.

This clonotype was recorded at least ten times. The chain joins TRBV24-1 to TRBJ2-2, with D perhaps matching TRBD1 (5 bases). This CDR3 contains 16 residues. Trimming stripped 1 base from V and 3 bases from J, with 11 bases between. Germline assignment: CDR1 KGHDR and CDR2 SFDVKD. The CDR3 nucleotides are TGTGCCACCAGTGATTTCCTCGGCAGGGACACCGGGGAGCTGTTTTTT. Its translation is CATSDFLGRDTGELFF.

The chain is built from TRBV7-2 and TRBJ2-3, with 7 bases aligning to TRBD2. With V trimmed by 5 bases and J by 5 bases, 7 bases remained unmatched. Germline-derived CDR1 and CDR2 are SGHTA and FQGNSA. The length of the CDR3 is 14 residues. The CDR3 DNA follows: TGTGCCAGCAGCGCCCGGGAGGTCAGAGATACGCAGTATTTT. Translating it yields CASSAREVRDTQYF.

This clonotype has ten or more counts. This chain links TRBV7-2 with TRBJ2-5, with D possibly TRBD2 on 6 matching bases. The V end lost 6 bases, the J end lost 2 bases, and 19 bases lay between the germline ends. The germline CDR1 and CDR2 sequences are SGHTA and FQGNSA. The CDR3 is made up of 16 amino acids. The CDR3 loop is CASSIAGFKGQETQYF. The CDR3, as DNA: TGTGCCAGCAGTATTGCGGGATTCAAGGGGCAAGAGACCCAGTACTTC. The full variable domain, its missing parts supplied by reference TRBV7-2 and TRBJ2-5, is GAGVSQSPSNKVTEKGKDVELRCDPISGHTALYWYRQSLGQGLEFLIYFQGNSAPDKSGLPSDRFSAERTGGSVSTLTIQRTQQEDSAVYLCASSIAGFKGQETQYFGPGTRLLVL.

The V and J genes are TRBV10-3 and TRBJ1-1, with D possibly matching TRBD1 (6 bases). This CDR3 is 16 amino acids long. Between the trimmed V and J ends, which lost 6 bases and 1 base, there was a span of 18 bases. Looked up from germline, CDR1 is ENHRY and CDR2 is SYGVKD. In DNA, the CDR3 is TGTGCCATCAGCCCAATAAAGGGGGGCAAGAACACTGAAGCTTTCTTT. Amino acid sequence: CAISPIKGGKNTEAFF.

This chain uses TRBV7-6 with TRBJ1-3, with 10 bases lining up with TRBD1. The CDR3 covers 16 residues. Germline-derived CDR1 and CDR2 are SGHVS and FNYEAQ. Trimming at V came to 5 bases and at J to 0 bases, leaving 4 bases not matched to a gene. The CDR3 reads CASSQGTGVSGNTIYF. In nucleotides, the CDR3 is TGTGCCAGCAGCCAAGGGACAGGGGTCTCTGGAAACACCATATATTTT.